This entry lists 14 T cell receptor beta chains sequenced from one sample in a study of shared clonotypes between healthy human individuals. Repertoires were generated with immunoSEQ multiplex PCR, while TCRdb's copy carries only in-frame clones and drops some. Counted here are about 600,000 clones, around three quarters occurring once; the ten biggest clones make up about 11%. The source material was PBMCs. All receptors derive from a middle-aged woman in good health. Some clones in this sample may be carry-over from other donors' samples.

CDR3 nucleotide sequence: TGTGCCTGGAGTCCCTTTGGGGGACTAGCCAAAAACATTCAGTACTTC. Residues: CAWSPFGGLAKNIQYF. The J gene is TRBJ2-4, the V gene TRBV30, with D possibly being TRBD2 (6 bases). This CDR3 has 16 residues. Trimming took 2 bases from V and 0 from J, leaving 14 bases between them. Germline V gene sequence: CDR1 GTSNPN, CDR2 SVGIG (reference sequence).

As regards this clone: One junction end disagrees with the germline gene, perhaps due to a read error. The chain uses TRBV7-7 and TRBJ2-3, with 10 bases aligning to TRBD2. CDR1 SSHAT and CDR2 FNYEAQ come from the germline V gene (reference sequence). This CDR3 has 16 amino acids. The CDR3 loop reads CASSSSPGLAYDTQYF. The CDR3 bases are TGTGCTAGCAGCTCTAGCCCGGGACTAGCGTACGATACGCAGTATTTT.

This clone came up a few times. The rearrangement joins TRBV19 to TRBJ2-1; weak D call: TRBD1 (5 bases). The V end was cut by 10 bases, the J end by 0 bases, with 13 bases between. Germline CDR1 LNHDA, CDR2 SQIVND (reference sequence). The CDR3 loop spans 14 amino acids. The CDR3 bases are TGTGCCACCCATGACAGCAGCTCCTACAATGAGCAGTTCTTC. Amino acids: CATHDSSSYNEQFF.

A single count supports this clone. This chain uses TRBV5-1 with TRBJ1-4, with D hard to call. Trimming shortened V by 0 bases and J by 3 bases, and 9 bases separated the two germline ends. CDR1 and CDR2 from the germline V gene are SGHRS and YFSETQ. The CDR3 spans 15 residues. As DNA, the CDR3 is TGCGCCAGCAGCTTGGCTAGGCAGTCTAATGAAAAACTGTTTTTT. This gives the protein CASSLARQSNEKLFF.

The chain uses TRBV30 and TRBJ2-7, with D tentatively TRBD2 (5 bases). V was pared by 3 bases and J by 2 bases, with 14 bases between. The CDR3 runs 14 residues. Germline V gene lookup returns CDR1 GTSNPN and CDR2 SVGIG (reference sequence). This CDR3 is CAWSAPEGAYEQYF. As DNA, the CDR3 is TGTGCCTGGAGCGCCCCCGAGGGAGCCTACGAGCAGTACTTC.

The chain uses TRBV20-1 and TRBJ1-1, with a possible D match to TRBD1 (5 bases). The V end was cut by 3 bases, the J end by 6 bases, with 8 bases between. The CDR3 runs 11 residues. The germline gives CDR1 DFQATT, CDR2 SNEGSKA (reference sequence). DNA for the CDR3: TGCAGTGCTAGGACGGGGCCTGAAGCTTTCTTT. As protein: CSARTGPEAFF.

V gene TRBV6-6 combines with J gene TRBJ1-4; D is undetermined. There are 15 residues in the CDR3. The germline V and J ends were trimmed by 2 bases and 6 bases, with 13 bases remaining between them. Per the germline V gene, CDR1 is MNHNY and CDR2 is SVGAGI (reference sequence). The CDR3 nucleotides read TGTGCCAGCAGTTACCCCCGCGAATCCGATGAAAAACTGTTTTTT. This codes for CASSYPRESDEKLFF.

J is TRBJ2-7 and V is TRBV5-1; 10 bases agree with TRBD1. Per germline, CDR1 SGHRS and CDR2 YFSETQ. V gave up 6 bases and J gave up 6 bases; unmatched junction bases: 9. CDR3 size: 14 residues. The CDR3 DNA follows: TGCGCCAGCAAACAGGGGACAGGGGAGGGCGAGCAGTACTTC. The encoded protein is CASKQGTGEGEQYF.

The chain uses TRBV28 and TRBJ1-4; tentatively, D is TRBD1 (5 bases). Per the germline V gene, CDR1 is MDHEN and CDR2 is SYDVKM. This CDR3 comprises 14 residues. V was shortened by 6 bases and J by 4 bases, with 12 bases between the two germline ends. CDR3 in amino acids: CASRPGTFNEKLFF. The CDR3 region has the DNA TGTGCCAGCAGACCCGGGACCTTTAATGAAAAACTGTTTTTT. Full variable domain (rest looked up from reference TRBV28 and TRBJ1-4): DVKVTQSSRYLVKRTGEKVFLECVQDMDHENMFWYRQDPGLGLRLIYFSYDVKMKEKGDIPEGYSVSREKKERFSLILESASTNQTSMYLCASRPGTFNEKLFFGSGTQLSVL.

The gene calls are TRBV28 and TRBJ1-5, with 9 bases that match TRBD1. Unmatched junction bases numbered 11, after V lost 1 base and J lost 7 bases. CDR1 MDHEN and CDR2 SYDVKM come from the germline V gene. The CDR3 is made up of 17 amino acids. The CDR3 here is CASSLLGGGQGFQPQHF. The CDR3 DNA is TGTGCCAGCAGTTTATTGGGGGGGGGACAGGGTTTCCAGCCCCAGCATTTT.

The chain joins TRBV7-3 to TRBJ2-2; D gene uncertain. V lost 4 bases and J lost 7, with 10 bases in between. The V gene's germline CDR1 is SGHTA and CDR2 FQGTGA. This CDR3 comprises 13 residues. The DNA for the CDR3 is TGTGCCAGCAGCTCCGTCACGGGCGGGGAGCTGTTTTTT. Translating gives CASSSVTGGELFF. Based on the CDR3 plus reference TRBV7-3 and TRBJ2-2, the full variable domain is GAGVSQTPSNKVTEKGKYVELRCDPISGHTALYWYRQSLGQGPEFLIYFQGTGAADDSGLPNDRFFAVRPEGSVSTLKIQRTERGDSAVYLCASSSVTGGELFFGEGSRLTVL.

This rearrangement joins TRBV5-1 to TRBJ2-1; D gene ambiguous. The germline CDR1 and CDR2 sequences are SGHRS and YFSETQ. V was pared by 4 bases and J by 8 bases, with 13 bases between. The length of the CDR3 is 13 residues. CDR3 bases: TGCGCCAGCAGCCCCAACCCAGGCGATGAGCAGTTCTTC. Amino acids: CASSPNPGDEQFF.

V and J are TRBV20-1 and TRBJ2-7; D not certain. V dropped 3 bases and J dropped 5 bases, with 8 bases sitting between them. From germline, CDR1 is DFQATT and CDR2 SNEGSKA (reference sequence). The CDR3 has 11 residues. CDR3 sequence: CSASGGDEQYF. Written as DNA, the CDR3 is TGCAGTGCTAGTGGCGGAGACGAGCAGTACTTC.

This rearrangement joins TRBV5-1 to TRBJ2-5; D remains unclear. Per the germline V gene, CDR1 is SGHRS and CDR2 is YFSETQ. The CDR3 totals 11 residues. Trimming stripped 4 bases from V and 0 bases from J, with 1 base between. CDR3 amino acids: CASSNQETQYF. The CDR3 nucleotides are TGCGCCAGCAGCAACCAAGAGACCCAGTACTTC.